This is a list of T cell receptor beta chains from one sample in a study of shared clonotypes between healthy human individuals. Profiled with immunoSEQ multiplex PCR; TCRdb holds only in-frame clones, not every one. The repertoire holds some 2,000,000 clones, with around 95% as singletons. Input material: naive CD4+ T cells sorted from blood. These receptors were obtained from a young man in good health. The CDR3 runs from the conserved cysteine through the conserved F or W. The D gene is left open where the match is weak. Clone size appears in some rows only: once, few, many, or a class for an expanded clone.

d_gene: -
j_gene: TRBJ2-2
v_gene: TRBV7-2
abundance: -
CDR3aa: CASSFTGAGELFF
CDR3nt: TGTGCCAGCAGCTTTACCGGTGCCGGGGAGCTGTTTTTT

d_gene: -
j_gene: TRBJ2-7
v_gene: TRBV7-9
abundance: -
CDR3aa: CASSSGSGGLAEQYF
CDR3nt: TGTGCCAGCAGCTCGGGGTCCGGCGGTTTGGCCGAGCAGTACTTC

d_gene: TRBD1
j_gene: TRBJ1-1
v_gene: TRBV15
abundance: -
CDR3aa: CATSVTGVSTEAFF
CDR3nt: TGTGCCACCAGCGTAACAGGGGTTTCCACTGAAGCTTTCTTT

d_gene: TRBD2
j_gene: TRBJ2-3
v_gene: TRBV18
abundance: -
CDR3aa: CASRGGLAGVSTDTQYF
CDR3nt: TGTGCCAGCAGAGGAGGGCTAGCGGGGGTTAGCACAGATACGCAGTATTTT

d_gene: -
j_gene: TRBJ2-3
v_gene: TRBV7-9
abundance: -
CDR3aa: CASSLDSPDSTDTQYF
CDR3nt: TGTGCCAGCAGCTTAGATTCCCCGGATAGCACAGATACGCAGTATTTT

d_gene: -
j_gene: TRBJ2-3
v_gene: TRBV5-4
abundance: -
CDR3aa: CASSSLVLDTQYF
CDR3nt: TGTGCCAGCAGCTCGTTGGTTTTGGATACGCAGTATTTT

d_gene: -
j_gene: TRBJ2-3
v_gene: TRBV14
abundance: once
CDR3aa: CASSQGLTDTQYF
CDR3nt: TGTGCCAGCAGCCAAGGGTTGACAGATACGCAGTATTTT

d_gene: -
j_gene: TRBJ1-4
v_gene: TRBV4-1
abundance: -
CDR3aa: CASSQARGIEKLFF
CDR3nt: TGCGCCAGCAGCCAAGCTCGGGGTATTGAAAAACTGTTTTTT

d_gene: -
j_gene: TRBJ2-2
v_gene: TRBV2
abundance: -
CDR3aa: CASSEQGPRDTGELFF
CDR3nt: TGTGCCAGCAGCGAACAGGGCCCTCGGGACACCGGGGAGCTGTTTTTT

d_gene: -
j_gene: TRBJ1-5
v_gene: TRBV29-1
abundance: -
CDR3aa: CSVRTFGNQPQHF
CDR3nt: TGCAGCGTGCGGACCTTTGGCAATCAGCCCCAGCATTTT